The following is a T cell receptor (beta chain) sequence with its context. CDR1 is SQVTM, CDR2 ANQGSEA, per germline. CDR3 size: 14 residues. V lost 3 bases and J lost 5; bases outside the gene matches: 4. Sequenced by immunoSEQ multiplex PCR; TCRdb stores in-frame clones only, minus some. The table records about 310,000 clones, 87% of them present only once. The record originates from a study of blood T cell repertoires in COVID-19. Study context: The United States, Italy and Spain supplied acute and convalescent COVID-19 samples. Nucleic acid was either cDNA or gDNA, and it came from T cells, B-cell-depleted T cells, or PBMCs.

Sequencing input: peripheral blood. This chain connects TRBV29-1 to TRBJ2-2, with TRBD2 matching over 9 bases. The sequence was obtained from a woman aged 45 to 65 who had recovered from COVID-19. CDR3 amino acids: CSVERRGGTGELFF. The DNA of the CDR3 is TGCAGCGTTGAGCGGCGGGGGGGGACCGGGGAGCTGTTTTTT.